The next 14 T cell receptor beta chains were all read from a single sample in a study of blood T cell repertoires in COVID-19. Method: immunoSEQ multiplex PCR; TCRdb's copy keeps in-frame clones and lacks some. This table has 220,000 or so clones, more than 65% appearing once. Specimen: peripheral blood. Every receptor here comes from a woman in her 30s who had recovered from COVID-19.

In DNA form, the CDR3 reads TGTGCCAGCAGCCCCGGTGCTTCTGGTCCCTATGGCTACACCTTC. Protein sequence: CASSPGASGPYGYTF. The V and J genes are TRBV9 and TRBJ1-2; no clear D gene. The CDR3 consists of 15 residues. V was clipped by 4 bases and J by 4 bases, with 17 bases between them. The germline CDR1 and CDR2 sequences are SGDLS and YYNGEE.

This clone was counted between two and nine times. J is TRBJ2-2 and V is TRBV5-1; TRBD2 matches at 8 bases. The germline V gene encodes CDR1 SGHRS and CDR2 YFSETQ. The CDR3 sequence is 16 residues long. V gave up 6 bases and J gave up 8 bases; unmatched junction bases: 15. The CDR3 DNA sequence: TGCGCCAGCAAGTTGGGGACTAGTTCCATAATGGGGGAGCTGTTTTTT. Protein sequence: CASKLGTSSIMGELFF. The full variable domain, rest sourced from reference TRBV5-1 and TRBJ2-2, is KAGVTQTPRYLIKTRGQQVTLSCSPISGHRSVSWYQQTPGQGLQFLFEYFSETQRNKGNFPGRFSGRQFSNSRSEMNVSTLELGDSALYLCASKLGTSSIMGELFFGEGSRLTVL.

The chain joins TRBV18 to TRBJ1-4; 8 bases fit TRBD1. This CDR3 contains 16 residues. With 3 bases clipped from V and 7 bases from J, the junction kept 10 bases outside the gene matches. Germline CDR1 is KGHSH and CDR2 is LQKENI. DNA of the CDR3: TGTGCCAGCTCACCGGCCTTGACAGGGGTTTCTGAAAAACTGTTTTTT. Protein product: CASSPALTGVSEKLFF.

The CDR3 here is CASSFTSGATYEQYF. CDR3 DNA sequence: TGCGCCAGCAGCTTTACTAGCGGGGCAACCTACGAGCAGTACTTC. This chain connects TRBV5-1 to TRBJ2-7; 10 positions agree with TRBD2. Trimming at V came to 2 bases and at J to 2 bases, leaving 4 bases not matched to a gene. CDR1 is SGHRS, CDR2 YFSETQ, per germline. This CDR3 has 15 amino acids. The whole variable domain, remainder taken from reference TRBV5-1 and TRBJ2-7, is KAGVTQTPRYLIKTRGQQVTLSCSPISGHRSVSWYQQTPGQGLQFLFEYFSETQRNKGNFPGRFSGRQFSNSRSEMNVSTLELGDSALYLCASSFTSGATYEQYFGPGTRLTVT.

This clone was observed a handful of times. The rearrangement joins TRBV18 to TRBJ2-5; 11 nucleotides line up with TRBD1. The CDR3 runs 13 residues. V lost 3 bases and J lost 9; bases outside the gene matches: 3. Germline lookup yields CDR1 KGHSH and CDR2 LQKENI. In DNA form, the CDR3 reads TGTGCCAGCTCACCGAGGGACAGGGGGTCCCAGTACTTC. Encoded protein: CASSPRDRGSQYF.

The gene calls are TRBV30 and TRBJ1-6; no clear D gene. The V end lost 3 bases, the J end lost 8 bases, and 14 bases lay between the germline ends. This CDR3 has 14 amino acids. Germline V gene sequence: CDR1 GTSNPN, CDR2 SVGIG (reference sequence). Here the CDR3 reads CAWRLARVDSPLHF. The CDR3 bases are TGTGCCTGGAGGCTTGCCCGGGTGGATTCACCCCTCCACTTT.

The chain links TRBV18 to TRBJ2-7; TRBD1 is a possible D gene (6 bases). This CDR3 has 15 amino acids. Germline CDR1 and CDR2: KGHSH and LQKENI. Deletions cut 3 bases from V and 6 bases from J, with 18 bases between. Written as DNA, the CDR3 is TGTGCCAGCTCACCTGGACAGTCCTTCTGGGGCGAGCAGTACTTC. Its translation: CASSPGQSFWGEQYF. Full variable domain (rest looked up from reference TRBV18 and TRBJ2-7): NAGVMQNPRHLVRRRGQEARLRCSPMKGHSHVYWYRQLPEEGLKFMVYLQKENIIDESGMPKERFSAEFPKEGPSILRIQQVVRGDSAAYFCASSPGQSFWGEQYFGPGTRLTVT.

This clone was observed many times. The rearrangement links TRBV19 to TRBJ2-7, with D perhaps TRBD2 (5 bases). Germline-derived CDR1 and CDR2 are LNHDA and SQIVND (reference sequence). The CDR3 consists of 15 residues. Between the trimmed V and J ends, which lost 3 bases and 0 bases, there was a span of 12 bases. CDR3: CASSMRATSSYEQYF. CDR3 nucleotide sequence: TGTGCCAGTAGTATGAGGGCAACGAGCTCCTACGAGCAGTACTTC.

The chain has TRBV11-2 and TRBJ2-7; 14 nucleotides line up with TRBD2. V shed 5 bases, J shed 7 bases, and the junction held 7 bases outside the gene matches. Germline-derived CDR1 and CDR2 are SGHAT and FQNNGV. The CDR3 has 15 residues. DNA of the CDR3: TGTGCCAGCAGCCCGGGACTAGCGGGAGTCGGTGAGCAGTACTTC. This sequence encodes CASSPGLAGVGEQYF.

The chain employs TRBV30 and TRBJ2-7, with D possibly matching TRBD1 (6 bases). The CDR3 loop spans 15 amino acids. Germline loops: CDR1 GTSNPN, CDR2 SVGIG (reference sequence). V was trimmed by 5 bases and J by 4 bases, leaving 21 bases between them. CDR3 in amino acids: CAWGELGGSGYEQYF. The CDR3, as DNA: TGTGCCTGGGGTGAGCTTGGGGGCTCGGGGTACGAGCAGTACTTC.

Here the CDR3 reads CASSSNAIPRYNEQFF. The CDR3 DNA is TGTGCCAGCAGCTCGAACGCGATTCCGAGATACAATGAGCAGTTCTTC. The chain couples TRBV7-6 to TRBJ2-1, with D uncertain. From germline, CDR1 is SGHVS and CDR2 FNYEAQ. The CDR3 sequence is 16 residues long. V was cut by 4 bases and J by 4 bases, with 17 bases left in between.

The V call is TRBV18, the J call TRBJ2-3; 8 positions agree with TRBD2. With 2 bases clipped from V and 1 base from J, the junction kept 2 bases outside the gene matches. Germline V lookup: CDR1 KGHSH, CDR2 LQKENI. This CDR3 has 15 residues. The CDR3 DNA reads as TGTGCCAGCTCACCAGAGGGACTAGGCACAGATACGCAGTATTTT. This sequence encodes CASSPEGLGTDTQYF.

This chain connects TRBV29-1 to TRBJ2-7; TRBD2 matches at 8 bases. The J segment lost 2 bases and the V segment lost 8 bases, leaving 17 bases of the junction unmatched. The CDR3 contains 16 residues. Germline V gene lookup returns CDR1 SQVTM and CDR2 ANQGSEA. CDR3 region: CSYQSPAAGEAYEQYF. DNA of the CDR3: TGCAGCTACCAGTCCCCCGCAGCGGGAGAAGCCTACGAGCAGTACTTC.

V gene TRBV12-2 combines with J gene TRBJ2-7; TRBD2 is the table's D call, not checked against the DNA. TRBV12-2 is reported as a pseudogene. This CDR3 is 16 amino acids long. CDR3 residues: CASRPAGGIGNYEQYF. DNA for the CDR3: TGTGCAAGTCGCCCAGCGGGGGGGATCGGGAACTACGAGCAGTACTTC.